Each of the 18 T cell receptor beta chains below was sequenced from the same sample in a study of T cells expressing NK-cell markers. TCRdb re-called the 5' RACE reads and shows each CDR3 protein once, DNA omitted. The sample has a few hundred thousand distinct CDR3 sequences, and its top ten clones hold around 5.3%. The source material was blood T cells: a sorted CD56 or NKG2C T cell subset, CD4+ or CD8+ T cells, or bulk PBMC T cells (not recorded which). The receptors stem from a man aged 18-70 years in good health.

The chain joins TRBV6-5 to TRBJ2-3; the D call from TCRdb, TRBD1, cannot be confirmed without DNA. Germline V CDR1 and CDR2: MNHEY, SVGAGI. The CDR3 is 15 residues long. CDR3 protein: CASSSRQGLSDTQYF.

This CDR3 is CASSRQGLAGASSYNEQFF. The chain joins TRBV5-1 to TRBJ2-1; TCRdb's assignment of TRBD2 cannot be checked, as there is no DNA. CDR1 is SGHRS and CDR2 is YFSETQ in the germline V gene. There are 19 residues in the CDR3.

V usage is TRBV5-6 and J usage is TRBJ2-5; the D gene TCRdb calls, TRBD1, cannot be checked with no DNA. Germline CDR1 reads SGHDT; CDR2 reads YYEEEE. The CDR3 extends over 14 amino acids. CDR3 sequence reads: CASSPGQGQETQYF.

The chain recombines TRBV3-1 with TRBJ2-3. The CDR3 length is 17 residues. Per germline, CDR1 LGHDT and CDR2 YNNKEL (reference sequence). The CDR3 sequence: CASSQDRWGLSTDTQYF.

J is TRBJ1-1 and V is TRBV21-1. TRBV21-1 counts as a pseudogene. This CDR3 spans 15 amino acids. CDR3: CASSKKAGSSAEAFF.

The genes are TRBV9 and TRBJ2-5; as DNA is missing, the TRBD2 call by TCRdb cannot be tested. The CDR3 has 13 residues. Germline lookup yields CDR1 SGDLS and CDR2 YYNGEE. The CDR3 sequence is CASLRDLGETQYF.

V usage is TRBV6-1 and J usage is TRBJ2-5; TCRdb lists TRBD1, though no DNA is available to test this call. The germline V gene encodes CDR1 MNHNS and CDR2 SASEGT. This CDR3 is built from 13 residues. The CDR3 loop reads CASSPTGLKTQYF.

V gene TRBV11-3 combines with J gene TRBJ2-2; TCRdb picks TRBD2, but there is no DNA to check that call. In germline, CDR1 is SGHNT, CDR2 YENEEA. The CDR3 consists of 16 residues. The CDR3 sequence is CASSPLAGGHGGELFF.

The chain combines TRBV11-2 with TRBJ2-1; with no DNA, the TCRdb D assignment of TRBD2 cannot be verified. CDR1 and CDR2 (germline): SGHAT, FQNNGV. The CDR3 runs to 15 residues. The CDR3 spells CASSPRWGEGNEQFF.

The genes are TRBV18 and TRBJ1-4; the D gene TCRdb calls, TRBD1, cannot be checked with no DNA. In germline, CDR1 is KGHSH, CDR2 LQKENI. The CDR3 has 14 amino acids. CDR3 sequence: CASSHTSRDEKLFF. Based on the CDR3 plus reference TRBV18 and TRBJ1-4, the full variable domain is NAGVMQNPRHLVRRRGQEARLRCSPMKGHSHVYWYRQLPEEGLKFMVYLQKENIIDESGMPKERFSAEFPKEGPSILRIQQVVRGDSAAYFCASSHTSRDEKLFFGSGTQLSVL.

The rearrangement uses TRBV5-1 and TRBJ2-2. In germline, CDR1 is SGHRS, CDR2 YFSETQ. This CDR3 has 13 amino acids. The CDR3 region is CASSWPTTGELFF.

V and J are TRBV4-2 and TRBJ2-1; TCRdb names TRBD2, which stays unverified in the absence of DNA. The CDR3 has 16 amino acids. Germline CDR1 reads LGHNA; CDR2 reads YNFKEQ. The CDR3 protein is CASSRDSGDSYNEQFF.

The V gene is TRBV20-1, the J gene TRBJ2-3; TCRdb reports TRBD1, a call that lacks DNA to check it against. CDR3 length: 12 amino acids. Germline V gene data show CDR1 as DFQATT and CDR2 as SNEGSKA (reference sequence). The CDR3 protein is CSFRTGTDTQYF.

This chain connects TRBV20-1 to TRBJ2-4. CDR1 is DFQATT, CDR2 SNEGSKA, per germline (reference sequence). This CDR3 has 15 amino acids. CDR3 protein: CSANDPKLAKNIQYF.

The chain couples TRBV11-2 to TRBJ2-1. This CDR3 contains 15 residues. Per germline, CDR1 SGHAT and CDR2 FQNNGV. The chain's CDR3 is CASTDKGGSYNEQFF.

The chain links TRBV2 to TRBJ1-1. CDR1 and CDR2 from the germline V gene are SNHLY and FYNNEI. The CDR3 extends over 15 amino acids. The CDR3 sequence: CASSELELTNTEAFF.

The V gene is TRBV28, the J gene TRBJ1-4; TCRdb outputs TRBD1, but without DNA this stays unchecked. The length of the CDR3 is 17 residues. Germline CDR1 MDHEN, CDR2 SYDVKM. The CDR3 spells CASSSLLEGWSGEKLFF.

The chain couples TRBV12-3 or TRBV12-4 to TRBJ1-2. CDR3 size: 14 residues. The CDR3 sequence is CASSLFMQDYGYTF.